These 23 T cell receptor beta chains were sequenced from one sample in a study of monozygotic twins with cystic fibrosis. Here immunoSEQ multiplex PCR was the method, and the copy in TCRdb shows in-frame clones only, minus some. The sample consists of about 22,000 clones, 87% of them appearing once. The sample taken for sequencing was blood. Source of these receptors: a woman in her twenties or thirties with cystic fibrosis.

The chain is built from TRBV7-7 and TRBJ2-5; the D is unclear. The CDR3 covers 13 residues. Deletions cut 1 base from V and 6 bases from J, with 9 bases between. Germline assignment: CDR1 SSHAT and CDR2 FNYEAQ (reference sequence). The CDR3 DNA reads as TGTGCCAGCAGCTTAGACTTTATGCAGACCCAGTACTTC. It yields the protein CASSLDFMQTQYF.

This chain connects TRBV4-3 to TRBJ2-1, with TRBD2 identical over 9 bases. There are 14 residues in the CDR3. The V segment lost 4 bases and the J segment 4 bases; nucleotides outside the gene matches: 2. Per the germline V gene, CDR1 is LGHNA and CDR2 is YSLEER. CDR3 coding DNA: TGCGCCAGCAGCCGTGCGGGGGGGTACAATGAGCAGTTCTTC. Protein product: CASSRAGGYNEQFF.

The V and J genes are TRBV27 and TRBJ2-7; 8 bases agree with TRBD2. In germline, CDR1 is MNHEY, CDR2 SMNVEV (reference sequence). This CDR3 has 14 amino acids. Trimming removed 8 bases from V and 4 bases from J; junction bases left unmatched: 10. The CDR3 region is CASRGGSSPYEQYF. The CDR3 nucleotides are TGTGCCAGCCGCGGGGGGAGCTCCCCGTACGAGCAGTACTTC.

The V and J genes are TRBV6-5 and TRBJ2-7; D is unclear. The CDR3 covers 15 residues. The germline V and J ends were trimmed by 4 bases and 7 bases, with 20 bases remaining between them. Looked up from germline, CDR1 is MNHEY and CDR2 is SVGAGI. The CDR3 spells CASSFARTVRREQYF. CDR3 in DNA: TGTGCCAGCAGTTTTGCTAGGACGGTCCGTCGAGAGCAGTACTTC.

The rearrangement joins TRBV10-3 to TRBJ1-4; a possible D gene is TRBD1 (5 bases). The CDR3 spans 13 residues. V lost 4 bases, J lost 13 bases, and 16 bases lay in between. Germline CDR1 is ENHRY and CDR2 is SYGVKD. The chain's CDR3 is CAISGGPGEVLFF. The CDR3 DNA reads TGTGCCATCAGTGGGGGACCGGGAGAGGTACTGTTTTTT.

The genes are TRBV21-1 and TRBJ2-3; the table gives TRBD1 as D, unverified against the DNA. TRBV21-1 is annotated as a pseudogene. CDR3 size: 18 residues. CDR3 sequence: CASSTTGVVGSWADTQYF. The CDR3 nucleotides are TGTGCCAGCAGCACTACAGGGGTAGTCGGGTCGTGGGCAGATACGCAGTATTTT.

The chain combines TRBV10-2 with TRBJ1-5; D ambiguous. Trimming cost V 6 bases and J 1 base, with 7 bases left between them. The V gene's germline CDR1 is WSHSY and CDR2 SAAADI. The CDR3 is 13 residues long. The DNA for the CDR3 is TGCGCCAGCAGGGGAAGGAGCAATCAGCCCCAGCATTTT. Amino acid sequence: CASRGRSNQPQHF.

J is TRBJ1-2 and V is TRBV4-1; possibly TRBD1 for D (5 bases). From germline, CDR1 is MGHRA and CDR2 YSYEKL. The CDR3 length is 18 residues. The germline V and J ends were trimmed by 1 base and 0 bases, with 18 bases remaining between them. CDR3 loop: CASSQGTPGWAANYGYTF. Here the CDR3 DNA reads TGCGCCAGCAGCCAAGGGACACCAGGTTGGGCAGCTAACTATGGCTACACCTTC.

The chain carries TRBV6-4 and TRBJ1-1; D gene uncertain. Germline values: CDR1 MRHNA, CDR2 SNTAGT. Trimming took 5 bases from V and 1 from J, leaving 8 bases between them. This CDR3 has 13 amino acids. CDR3 sequence: CASSRDGNTEAFF. In DNA form, the CDR3 reads TGTGCCAGCAGTCGTGACGGGAACACTGAAGCTTTCTTT.

The chain links TRBV6-1 to TRBJ1-1; 7 bases match TRBD1. The CDR3 covers 15 residues. V lost 6 bases, J lost 0 bases, and 7 bases stayed unmatched. The germline gives CDR1 MNHNS, CDR2 SASEGT. CDR3 in amino acids: CASSLGQPMNTEAFF. CDR3 bases: TGTGCCAGCAGCCTGGGACAGCCCATGAACACTGAAGCTTTCTTT.

The J gene is TRBJ1-2, the V gene TRBV6-1; no clear D gene. Trimming removed 2 bases at V and 4 bases at J, with 2 bases between. The CDR3 is made up of 11 amino acids. The germline gives CDR1 MNHNS, CDR2 SASEGT. The CDR3 DNA reads as TGTGCCAGCAGTGAATCCTATGGCTACACCTTC. Its protein product is CASSESYGYTF.

This clone was recorded only once. This chain links TRBV7-8 with TRBJ2-3; the D is unclear. The CDR3 is 13 residues long. V was pared by 2 bases and J by 5 bases, with 8 bases between. CDR1 is SGHVS and CDR2 is FQNEAQ in the germline V gene. CDR3 protein: CASSLPKEDTQYF. CDR3 nucleotide sequence: TGTGCCAGCAGCTTACCCAAGGAAGATACGCAGTATTTT.

The J gene is TRBJ2-7, the V gene TRBV4-1; D may be TRBD1 or TRBD2 (5 bases each). The CDR3 spans 15 residues. CDR1 and CDR2 from the germline V gene are MGHRA and YSYEKL. Trimming pared 1 base from V and 4 bases from J, leaving 14 bases between. CDR3: CASSQAPGSSYEQYF. CDR3 nucleotide sequence: TGCGCCAGCAGCCAAGCCCCAGGGAGTAGTTACGAGCAGTACTTC.

This clone was seen once. This rearrangement joins TRBV6-5 to TRBJ1-1; D may be TRBD1 (6 bases). Germline V gene data show CDR1 as MNHEY and CDR2 as SVGAGI. This CDR3 comprises 14 residues. V was pared by 8 bases and J by 5 bases, with 18 bases between. Here the CDR3 DNA reads TGTGCCAGCTTTAGGGGGATAGGAACGACTGAAGCTTTCTTT. This translates into CASFRGIGTTEAFF.

The CDR3 is CASSPQRTYEKLFF. CDR3 coding DNA: TGCGCCAGCTCCCCCCAGAGGACTTATGAAAAACTGTTTTTT. The chain uses TRBV4-1 and TRBJ1-4; D call uncertain. The germline V gene has CDR1 MGHRA and CDR2 YSYEKL. This CDR3 has 14 residues. Deletions cut 8 bases from V and 6 bases from J, with 16 bases between.

The gene calls are TRBV5-5 and TRBJ2-5; TRBD2 agrees at 15 bases. Germline V CDR1 and CDR2: SGHKS, YYEKEE (reference sequence). V was pared by 4 bases and J by 5 bases, with 6 bases of the junction left unmatched. This CDR3 region has 16 residues. The CDR3 DNA follows: TGTGCCAGCAGCCCGGGACTAGCGGGGGGACCGGAGACCCAGTACTTC. Translating gives CASSPGLAGGPETQYF.

The rearrangement links TRBV11-3 to TRBJ2-6, with D hard to call. V gave up 1 base and J gave up 0 bases, with 10 bases separating them. Germline CDR1 SGHNT, CDR2 YENEEA. The CDR3 is 17 amino acids. The CDR3 region has the DNA TGTGCCAGCAGCTTAGGTGGGTGGGACTCTGGGGCCAACGTCCTGACTTTC. Its translation is CASSLGGWDSGANVLTF. The whole variable domain, remainder taken from reference TRBV11-3 and TRBJ2-6, is EAGVVQSPRYKIIEKKQPVAFWCNPISGHNTLYWYLQNLGQGPELLIRYENEEAVDDSQLPKDRFSAERLKGVDSTLKIQPAELGDSAVYLCASSLGGWDSGANVLTFGAGSRLTVL.

This clone was recorded once. V usage is TRBV18 and J usage is TRBJ2-3; the match to TRBD1 covers 8 bases. Trimming at V came to 3 bases and at J to 4 bases, leaving 12 bases not matched to a gene. Germline CDR1 and CDR2: KGHSH and LQKENI. CDR3 size: 17 residues. CDR3 sequence reads: CASSPIPWTGLADTQYF. The CDR3 DNA reads TGTGCCAGCTCACCTATACCCTGGACAGGGCTGGCAGATACGCAGTATTTT.

The J gene is TRBJ1-6, the V gene TRBV2; 9 bases map to TRBD1. V lost 6 bases to trimming and J lost 6 bases; unmatched junction nucleotides: 6. This CDR3 has 15 amino acids. CDR1 is SNHLY and CDR2 is FYNNEI in the germline V gene. CDR3 in DNA: TGTGCCAGCAGCCTTGGGACAGGGTCTAATTCACCCCTCCACTTT. This sequence encodes CASSLGTGSNSPLHF.

The gene calls are TRBV15 and TRBJ1-1; D gene unclear. V was trimmed by 5 bases and J by 1 base, leaving 8 bases between them. The germline gives CDR1 LNHNV, CDR2 YYDKDF (reference sequence). There are 13 residues in the CDR3. The CDR3 spells CATSGAGNTEAFF. Written as DNA, the CDR3 is TGTGCCACCAGCGGAGCGGGGAACACTGAAGCTTTCTTT.

The chain joins TRBV29-1 to TRBJ2-4; D possibly corresponds to TRBD1 (6 bases). The CDR3 is made up of 13 amino acids. Per germline, CDR1 SQVTM and CDR2 ANQGSEA. Trimming took off 7 bases at V and 2 bases at J, with 12 bases between the two ends. In nucleotides, the CDR3 is TGCAGCGCCGAAGGGGGTACCAAAAACATTCAGTACTTC. It yields the protein CSAEGGTKNIQYF.

This chain uses TRBV7-9 with TRBJ2-3, with D uncertain. The V end was cut by 1 base, the J end by 6 bases, with 8 bases between. From germline, CDR1 is SEHNR and CDR2 FQNEAQ (reference sequence). CDR3 size: 13 residues. CDR3 nucleotide sequence: TGTGCCAGCAGCTTAGGTCCGAGTGATACGCAGTATTTT. Translating gives CASSLGPSDTQYF.

The CDR3 spells CASGASYNEQFF. The DNA for the CDR3 is TGCGCCAGCGGGGCCTCCTACAATGAGCAGTTCTTC. The rearrangement joins TRBV10-2 to TRBJ2-1; tentatively, D is TRBD1 (5 bases). V gave up 8 bases and J gave up 0 bases, with 5 bases separating them. The germline V gene encodes CDR1 WSHSY and CDR2 SAAADI. The CDR3 is made up of 12 amino acids.